The 14 T cell receptor beta chains presented below share a single source sample, sequenced in a study of T cells in localized non-small cell lung cancer. The table came from immunoSEQ multiplex PCR; TCRdb's copy has only in-frame clones and leaves some out. This sample has tens of thousands of clones, with roughly four fifths found just once. Source: peripheral blood, taken before any cancer treatment. The source is a woman aged 35 to 69 with stage I lung adenocarcinoma.

The chain has TRBV5-1 and TRBJ2-7; D may match TRBD1 or TRBD2 (6 bases each). The germline gives CDR1 SGHRS, CDR2 YFSETQ. The V and J ends lost 1 base and 7 bases respectively, with 12 bases between them. CDR3 length equals 13 residues. CDR3 bases: TGCGCCAGCAGCTTGTGGGGGGCGGGAGAGCAGTACTTC. This encodes CASSLWGAGEQYF.

J is TRBJ1-5 and V is TRBV2; possible D gene TRBD1, 6 bases. The CDR3 runs 13 residues. V dropped 6 bases and J dropped 7 bases, with 13 bases sitting between them. The germline V gene has CDR1 SNHLY and CDR2 FYNNEI. CDR3: CASSAGAGQPQHF. DNA of the CDR3: TGTGCCAGCAGCGCAGGGGCCGGGCAGCCCCAGCATTTT. Looking up the rest from reference TRBV2 and TRBJ1-5 gives the full variable domain: EPEVTQTPSHQVTQMGQEVILRCVPISNHLYFYWYRQILGQKVEFLVSFYNNEISEKSEIFDDQFSVERPDGSNFTLKIRSTKLEDSAMYFCASSAGAGQPQHFGDGTRLSIL.

The chain couples TRBV6-6 to TRBJ2-3; D gene uncertain. CDR1 and CDR2 from the germline V gene are MNHNY and SVGAGI (reference sequence). V was shortened by 7 bases and J by 3 bases, with 14 bases between the two germline ends. The CDR3 sequence is 14 residues long. The CDR3 loop is CASNRNSWTDTQYF. DNA for the CDR3: TGTGCCAGCAATAGGAATTCTTGGACAGATACGCAGTATTTT.

The rearrangement links TRBV11-2 to TRBJ2-7, with D tentatively TRBD2 (6 bases). Germline V gene data show CDR1 as SGHAT and CDR2 as FQNNGV. The CDR3 has 14 residues. The V gene lost 4 bases and the J gene lost 4 bases, with 14 bases spanning the gap. The CDR3 sequence: CASSSGLRRYEQYF. The CDR3 bases are TGTGCCAGCAGCTCGGGACTCCGGAGGTACGAGCAGTACTTC.

This clone was observed a single time. V is TRBV7-8 and J is TRBJ2-3; the match to TRBD1 covers 7 bases. The V and J ends lost 5 bases and 4 bases, in that order; junction bases with no gene match: 9. Germline V gene data show CDR1 as SGHVS and CDR2 as FQNEAQ. CDR3 length: 15 amino acids. This chain's CDR3 is CASSITTGRADTQYF. The CDR3 DNA sequence: TGTGCCAGCAGCATAACGACAGGGCGGGCAGATACGCAGTATTTT.

The chain combines TRBV18 with TRBJ2-7; D call uncertain. Germline V gives CDR1 KGHSH, CDR2 LQKENI. This CDR3 has 16 residues. V gave up 1 base and J gave up 0 bases, with 13 bases separating them. Here the CDR3 reads CASSPLQAGSSYEQYF. The CDR3 DNA is TGTGCCAGCTCACCACTTCAGGCAGGCAGCTCCTACGAGCAGTACTTC.

The rearrangement joins TRBV19 to TRBJ2-2; D is uncertain. Trimming cost V 2 bases and J 2 bases, with 9 bases left between them. This CDR3 spans 15 amino acids. Germline V gene lookup returns CDR1 LNHDA and CDR2 SQIVND (reference sequence). CDR3 sequence: CASSIQAANTGELFF. In nucleotides, the CDR3 is TGTGCCAGTAGTATACAGGCAGCCAACACCGGGGAGCTGTTTTTT.

The chain links TRBV14 to TRBJ2-3, with 8 bases that match TRBD2. The CDR3 spans 17 residues. Germline trimming cut 1 base from V and 0 bases from J; bases unmatched to any gene: 6. Germline assignment: CDR1 SGHDN and CDR2 FVKESK. CDR3 residues: CASSQAGGPFSTDTQYF. The CDR3 coding sequence is TGTGCCAGCAGCCAAGCGGGGGGGCCGTTTAGCACAGATACGCAGTATTTT.

This clone has just one count. The rearrangement uses TRBV4-3 and TRBJ2-3; 8 positions match TRBD2. Germline V gene data show CDR1 as LGHNA and CDR2 as YSLEER. The CDR3 has 17 residues. With V trimmed by 3 bases and J by 2 bases, 10 bases remained unmatched. This CDR3 is CASSQRPAGDYTDTQYF. CDR3 DNA: TGCGCCAGCAGCCAGCGACCAGCGGGGGACTACACAGATACGCAGTATTTT.

The chain uses TRBV6-5 and TRBJ1-1; D remains unclear. This CDR3 is built from 13 residues. V was clipped by 2 bases and J by 1 base, with 5 bases between them. Germline V gene data show CDR1 as MNHEY and CDR2 as SVGAGI. Here the CDR3 reads CASSYNKNTEAFF. The CDR3 nucleotides read TGTGCCAGCAGTTACAACAAGAACACTGAAGCTTTCTTT.

J is TRBJ2-4 and V is TRBV9; 9 bases are shared with TRBD2. The V and J ends lost 0 bases and 10 bases, in that order; junction bases with no gene match: 5. This CDR3 has 14 amino acids. Germline V gene lookup returns CDR1 SGDLS and CDR2 YYNGEE. The CDR3 DNA follows: TGTGCCAGCAGCGTAGAAGCGGGGGGCCAGATTCAGTACTTC. Translating gives CASSVEAGGQIQYF. Together with reference TRBV9 and TRBJ2-4, the CDR3 gives the full variable domain: DSGVTQTPKHLITATGQRVTLRCSPRSGDLSVYWYQQSLDQGLQFLIQYYNGEERAKGNILERFSAQQFPDLHSELNLSSLELGDSALYFCASSVEAGGQIQYFGAGTRLSVL.

This chain connects TRBV19 to TRBJ1-3, with D perhaps matching TRBD1 (5 bases). The CDR3 is made up of 14 amino acids. V dropped 10 bases and J dropped 3 bases, with 16 bases sitting between them. Germline V CDR1 and CDR2: LNHDA, SQIVND (reference sequence). This CDR3 is CATGPWTRGNTIYF. DNA of the CDR3: TGTGCCACCGGGCCGTGGACACGTGGAAACACCATATATTTT.

The chain combines TRBV27 with TRBJ1-2, with D hard to call. Per the germline V gene, CDR1 is MNHEY and CDR2 is SMNVEV (reference sequence). V lost 6 bases and J lost 7, with 12 bases in between. The CDR3 is made up of 12 amino acids. The CDR3 DNA sequence: TGTGCCAGCAGCCATTATGAGGGTGGCTACACCTTC. Translation gives CASSHYEGGYTF.

The chain has TRBV7-6 and TRBJ2-2; 12 positions match TRBD2. V shed 5 bases, J shed 5 bases, and the junction held 12 bases outside the gene matches. In germline, CDR1 is SGHVS, CDR2 FNYEAQ. The CDR3 extends over 18 amino acids. The CDR3 here is CASSLRLAGVKNTGELFF. The CDR3 region has the DNA TGTGCCAGCAGCCTTCGACTAGCGGGGGTGAAAAATACCGGGGAGCTGTTTTTT.